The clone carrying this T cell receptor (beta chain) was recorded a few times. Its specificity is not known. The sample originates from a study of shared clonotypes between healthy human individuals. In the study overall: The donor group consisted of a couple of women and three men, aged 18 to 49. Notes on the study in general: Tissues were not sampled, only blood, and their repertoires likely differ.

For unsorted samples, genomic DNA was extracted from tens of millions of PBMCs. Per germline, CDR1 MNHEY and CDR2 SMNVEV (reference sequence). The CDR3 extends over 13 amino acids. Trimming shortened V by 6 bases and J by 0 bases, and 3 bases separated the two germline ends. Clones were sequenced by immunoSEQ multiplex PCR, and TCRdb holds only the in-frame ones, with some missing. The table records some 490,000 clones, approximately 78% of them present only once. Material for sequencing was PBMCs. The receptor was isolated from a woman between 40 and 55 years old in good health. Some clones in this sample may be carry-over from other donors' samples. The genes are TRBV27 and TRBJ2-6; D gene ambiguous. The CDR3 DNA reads TGTGCCAGCAGGGACTCTGGGGCCAACGTCCTGACTTTC. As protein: CASRDSGANVLTF.